Following are 25 T cell receptor beta chains from one sample sequenced in a study of T cells in Graves' hyperthyroidism and ophthalmopathy. Amplified TCR beta CDR3 regions came from RNA transcripts. When the TCR CDR3 underwent first-round RT-PCR, the HTBI primer set was used. TCRdb recomputed calls from the multiplex PCR reads with MiXCR, one row per CDR3 protein. The repertoire consists of about half a million distinct CDR3 sequences, with around 22% occurring once and the leading ten covering about 11%. Sequencing was done on a sample of blood. Receptor source: a woman between 25 and 40 years old with Graves' ophthalmopathy.

V and J are TRBV20-1 and TRBJ2-5, with 8 nucleotides matching TRBD1. The CDR3 loop spans 15 amino acids. V shed 4 bases, J shed 5 bases, and the junction held 12 bases outside the gene matches. CDR1 is DFQATT, CDR2 SNEGSKA, per germline (reference sequence). The CDR3 DNA sequence: TGCAGTGCTACCTTTGTTGGACAGGGATGGGAGACCCAGTACTTC. This sequence encodes CSATFVGQGWETQYF.

The chain links TRBV7-9 to TRBJ2-5, with TRBD1 matching over 8 bases. Germline V CDR1 and CDR2: SEHNR, FQNEAQ (reference sequence). The CDR3 covers 16 residues. V dropped 5 bases and J dropped 2; count of bases not matched to a gene: 10. This chain's CDR3 is CASSLGTGITQETQYF. CDR3 bases: TGTGCCAGCAGCCTGGGGACAGGCATAACACAAGAGACCCAGTACTTC.

This clonotype has ten or more counts. V is TRBV12-3 or TRBV12-4 and J is TRBJ1-5; D uncertain. V lost 1 base to trimming and J lost 4 bases, with 11 bases between them. The CDR3 runs to 15 residues. DNA for the CDR3: TGTGCCAGCAGTTTAGGATGGTTACCGAATCAGCCCCAGCATTTT. Protein: CASSLGWLPNQPQHF.

This clonotype was recorded once. The CDR3 DNA reads as TGTGCCAGCAGTGAAGCGACAGCGGAACGGACTGAAGCTTTCTTT. Residues: CASSEATAERTEAFF. The rearrangement links TRBV6-1 to TRBJ1-1; perhaps TRBD1 as D (5 bases). Trimming removed 0 bases from V and 5 bases from J, with 13 bases in between. CDR3 length: 15 residues. CDR1 is MNHNS and CDR2 is SASEGT in the germline V gene.

This clonotype came up many times. The CDR3 sequence: CAWKSSGGASSRETQYF. CDR3 nucleotide sequence: TGTGCCTGGAAATCGAGCGGGGGGGCCTCCTCTAGAGAGACCCAGTACTTC. The chain joins TRBV30 to TRBJ2-5, with 10 nucleotides matching TRBD2. The V segment lost 4 bases and the J segment 4 bases; nucleotides outside the gene matches: 15. The CDR3 runs 17 residues. CDR1 GTSNPN and CDR2 SVGIG come from the germline V gene (reference sequence). The whole variable domain, filled in from reference TRBV30 and TRBJ2-5, reads SQTIHQWPATLVQPVGSPLSLECTVEGTSNPNLYWYRQAAGRGLQLLFYSVGIGQISSEVPQNLSASRPQDRQFILSSKKLLLSDSGFYLCAWKSSGGASSRETQYFGPGTRLLVL.

This clonotype was observed many times. The rearrangement links TRBV9 to TRBJ2-5; D ambiguous. Deletions cut 0 bases from V and 5 bases from J, with 11 bases between. This CDR3 contains 14 residues. The V gene's germline CDR1 is SGDLS and CDR2 YYNGEE. This CDR3 is CASSVGLRPETQYF. DNA for the CDR3: TGTGCCAGCAGCGTAGGGTTACGGCCGGAGACCCAGTACTTC.

This clonotype came up many times. This chain links TRBV7-3 with TRBJ2-7, with D perhaps TRBD1 (5 bases). The germline gives CDR1 SGHTA, CDR2 FQGTGA. CDR3 length equals 13 residues. V was shortened by 2 bases and J by 3 bases, with 8 bases between the two germline ends. Here the CDR3 reads CASSLSQGYEQYF. Written as DNA, the CDR3 is TGTGCCAGCAGCTTATCCCAGGGCTACGAGCAGTACTTC.

This clonotype was seen many times. The CDR3 DNA reads TGTGCCAGCATGGTTATCCAAGAGACCCAGTACTTC. Translated, it gives CASMVIQETQYF. The genes are TRBV2 and TRBJ2-5; no definite D call. CDR1 and CDR2 from the germline V gene are SNHLY and FYNNEI. This CDR3 is 12 amino acids long. V shed 7 bases and J shed 1 base, with 7 bases lying between them.

This clonotype was detected many times. The rearrangement uses TRBV6-5 and TRBJ1-1; 7 positions agree with TRBD1. Germline V CDR1 and CDR2: MNHEY, SVGAGI. Losses at the gene ends were 2 bases for V and 5 bases for J; bases not matched to a gene: 5. The CDR3 consists of 14 residues. For the CDR3, the DNA is TGTGCCAGCAGTTACAGGGGGCGGGGAACTGAAGCTTTCTTT. Amino acids: CASSYRGRGTEAFF.

This clonotype was seen repeatedly, ten times or more. V is TRBV4-1 and J is TRBJ1-1; maybe TRBD1 (5 bases). The CDR3 loop spans 15 amino acids. Germline V lookup: CDR1 MGHRA, CDR2 YSYEKL. Trimming took 6 bases from V and 0 from J, leaving 14 bases between them. The CDR3 DNA reads as TGCGCCAGCAGATCATCCGGGGCCATGAACACTGAAGCTTTCTTT. Amino acid sequence: CASRSSGAMNTEAFF.

Notes on this clonotype: A clone one base away is much larger, so this may be a read error. The chain combines TRBV7-3 with TRBJ2-7; a weak D match, TRBD1 (6 bases). Germline V gene lookup returns CDR1 SGHTA and CDR2 FQGTGA. The CDR3 consists of 13 residues. Trimming stripped 1 base from V and 4 bases from J, with 8 bases between. CDR3 residues: CASSLNREYEQYF. CDR3 nucleotides: TGTGCCAGCAGCTTAAACAGGGAATACGAGCAGTACTTC. Full variable domain (missing parts from reference TRBV7-3 and TRBJ2-7): GAGVSQTPSNKVTEKGKYVELRCDPISGHTALYWYRQSLGQGPEFLIYFQGTGAADDSGLPNDRFFAVRPEGSVSTLKIQRTERGDSAVYLCASSLNREYEQYFGPGTRLTVT.

Comment on this clonotype: A much larger clone sits a single nucleotide away, making a read error possible. No conserved phenylalanine or tryptophan ends this CDR3, so it is likely a read error. The V and J genes are TRBV5-4 and TRBJ1-1; 9 bases are a match to TRBD1. Germline CDR1 SGHNT, CDR2 YYREEE (reference sequence). The CDR3 length is 14 residues. Trimming removed 1 base from V and 4 bases from J; junction bases left unmatched: 2. This CDR3 is CASSLNRGLTEAFV. The CDR3, as DNA: TGTGCCAGCAGCTTGAACAGGGGGCTCACTGAAGCTTTCGTT.

This clonotype appeared many times. CDR3 nucleotides: TGTGCCAGCAGTTCGGTTTCGAGACAGGGGTCCCACGAGCAGTACTTC. Its translation is CASSSVSRQGSHEQYF. This chain links TRBV27 with TRBJ2-7; the match to TRBD1 covers 8 bases. Germline lookup yields CDR1 MNHEY and CDR2 SMNVEV (reference sequence). The CDR3 sequence is 16 residues long. The V and J ends lost 4 bases and 5 bases, in that order; junction bases with no gene match: 13.

This clonotype was seen a few times. This sequence joins TRBV9 and TRBJ1-1; D perhaps matches TRBD1 (5 bases). The V gene's germline CDR1 is SGDLS and CDR2 YYNGEE. Between the trimmed V and J ends, which lost 0 bases and 1 base, there was a span of 13 bases. This CDR3 contains 16 residues. The CDR3 reads CASSVDGGRENTEAFF. The DNA of the CDR3 is TGTGCCAGCAGCGTAGATGGGGGGAGAGAGAACACTGAAGCTTTCTTT.

This clonotype was recorded many times. V gene TRBV27 combines with J gene TRBJ2-4; D uncertain. The ends were cut back, 8 bases at V and 6 bases at J, with 11 bases in the middle. There are 12 residues in the CDR3. CDR1 is MNHEY, CDR2 SMNVEV, per germline (reference sequence). In nucleotides, the CDR3 is TGTGCCAGCTCCAGAGACGGAAACATTCAGTACTTC. It codes for CASSRDGNIQYF.

This sequence joins TRBV20-1 and TRBJ2-5; TRBD1 or TRBD2 may be the D gene (5 bases each). The CDR3 has 12 residues. From germline, CDR1 is DFQATT and CDR2 SNEGSKA (reference sequence). Trimming pared 7 bases from V and 5 bases from J, leaving 14 bases between. This CDR3 reads CSVSRDAETQYF. The DNA of the CDR3 is TGCAGTGTCAGCCGGGACGCGGAGACCCAGTACTTC.

This chain joins TRBV10-3 and TRBJ2-5; D is unresolved. V gave up 2 bases and J gave up 2 bases, with 9 bases separating them. Looked up from germline, CDR1 is ENHRY and CDR2 is SYGVKD. This CDR3 has 14 residues. The CDR3 sequence is CAISERAAQETQYF. The CDR3 DNA reads TGTGCCATCAGTGAGAGGGCAGCGCAAGAGACCCAGTACTTC.

This clonotype was observed many times. This rearrangement joins TRBV6-5 to TRBJ2-2, with D possibly TRBD2 on 5 matching bases. V was cut by 10 bases and J by 6 bases, with 12 bases left in between. CDR1 and CDR2 (germline): MNHEY, SVGAGI. The CDR3 is 12 residues long. The CDR3 protein is CATLRGSGELFF. Written as DNA, the CDR3 is TGTGCCACCCTCCGGGGTTCCGGGGAGCTGTTTTTT.

This clonotype was found a few times. The J gene is TRBJ1-2, the V gene TRBV6-2 or TRBV6-3; tentative D call: TRBD1 (6 bases). This CDR3 comprises 14 residues. CDR1 is MNHEY and CDR2 is SVGEGT in the germline V gene. V lost 2 bases, J lost 2 bases, and 9 bases lay in between. CDR3 nucleotide sequence: TGTGCCAGCAGTTACCGAGGACAGAACTATGGCTACACCTTC. Protein: CASSYRGQNYGYTF.

This clonotype came up a few times. The CDR3 loop is CASSQLGEDNEKLFF. The CDR3, as DNA: TGCGCCAGCAGCCAATTAGGGGAGGATAATGAAAAACTGTTTTTT. The chain links TRBV4-1 to TRBJ1-4, with D tentatively TRBD1 (5 bases). Germline assignment: CDR1 MGHRA and CDR2 YSYEKL. The CDR3 totals 15 residues. Deletions cut 2 bases from V and 4 bases from J, with 11 bases between.

This clonotype was observed a single time. Lacking the conserved final phenylalanine or tryptophan, this CDR3 likely reflects a read error. This chain joins TRBV2 and TRBJ2-7, with D hard to call. Germline V gene lookup returns CDR1 SNHLY and CDR2 FYNNEI. This CDR3 is 11 amino acids long. The CDR3 loop is CASSLTYEQYY. In DNA form, the CDR3 reads TGTGCTAGCAGCCTCACCTACGAGCAGTACTAC.

V gene TRBV20-1 combines with J gene TRBJ2-7, with D perhaps being TRBD1 or TRBD2 (5 bases each). CDR3 length equals 12 residues. Looked up from germline, CDR1 is DFQATT and CDR2 is SNEGSKA (reference sequence). Trimming removed 3 bases at V and 1 base at J, with 7 bases between. This CDR3 is CSASEGSYEQYF. As DNA, the CDR3 is TGCAGTGCTAGCGAGGGGTCCTACGAGCAGTACTTC.

This clonotype was seen a handful of times. The V call is TRBV10-3, the J call TRBJ1-1; possibly TRBD1 for D (6 bases). The CDR3 covers 15 residues. The germline V gene encodes CDR1 ENHRY and CDR2 SYGVKD. V lost 1 base and J lost 4, with 13 bases in between. The chain's CDR3 is CAISEYPGAGTEAFF. Written as DNA, the CDR3 is TGTGCCATCAGTGAGTATCCGGGGGCGGGCACTGAAGCTTTCTTT.

This clonotype was counted at least ten times. V and J are TRBV7-9 and TRBJ1-2, with a possible D match to TRBD1 (6 bases). V was pared by 4 bases and J by 3 bases, with 12 bases between. There are 14 residues in the CDR3. CDR1 is SEHNR, CDR2 FQNEAQ, per germline (reference sequence). The CDR3 is CASSSHRDDYGYTF. The DNA of the CDR3 is TGTGCCAGCAGCTCGCACAGGGACGACTATGGCTACACCTTC.

The sample holds many counts of this clonotype. CDR3 in amino acids: CASSLSAQNTEAFF. CDR3 DNA: TGTGCCAGCAGCTTATCGGCCCAGAACACTGAAGCTTTCTTT. V is TRBV7-9 and J is TRBJ1-1; no reliable D call. V gave up 2 bases and J gave up 1 base, with 8 bases separating them. CDR1 and CDR2 from the germline V gene are SEHNR and FQNEAQ (reference sequence). This CDR3 contains 14 residues. Together with reference TRBV7-9 and TRBJ1-1, the CDR3 gives the full variable domain: DTGVSQNPRHKITKRGQNVTFRCDPISEHNRLYWYRQTLGQGPEFLTYFQNEAQLEKSRLLSDRFSAERPKGSFSTLEIQRTEQGDSAMYLCASSLSAQNTEAFFGQGTRLTVV.